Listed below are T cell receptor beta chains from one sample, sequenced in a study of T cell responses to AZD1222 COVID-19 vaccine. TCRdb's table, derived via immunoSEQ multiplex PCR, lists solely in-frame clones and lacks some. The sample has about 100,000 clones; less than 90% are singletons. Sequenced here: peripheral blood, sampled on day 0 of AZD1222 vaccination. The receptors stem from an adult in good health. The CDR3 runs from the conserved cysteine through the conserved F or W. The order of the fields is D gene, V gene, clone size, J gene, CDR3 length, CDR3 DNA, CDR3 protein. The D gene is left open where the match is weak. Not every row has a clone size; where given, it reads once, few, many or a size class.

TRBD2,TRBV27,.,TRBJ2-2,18,TGTGCCAGCAGTCACTCGGGACTAGCGGGAACTAACACCGGGGAGCTGTTTTTT,CASSHSGLAGTNTGELFF
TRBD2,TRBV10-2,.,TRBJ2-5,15,TGCGCCAGCAGGCAGACTAGCGGGAGTGGGGAGACCCAGTACTTC,CASRQTSGSGETQYF
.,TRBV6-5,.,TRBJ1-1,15,TGTGCCAGCAGAGAGACGACAGCTTTTCACACTGAAGCTTTCTTT,CASRETTAFHTEAFF
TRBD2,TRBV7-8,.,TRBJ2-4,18,TGTGCCAGCAGCTTAGCTTCTAGCGGGCAGCTAGCCAAAAACATTCAGTACTTC,CASSLASSGQLAKNIQYF
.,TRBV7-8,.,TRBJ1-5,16,TGTGCCAGCAGCTTAGGGAGAACATATAGCAATCAGCCCCAGCATTTT,CASSLGRTYSNQPQHF
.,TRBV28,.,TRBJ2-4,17,TGTGCCAGCAGTTTATATTTTAATCGATTGGGCAAAAACATTCAGTACTTC,CASSLYFNRLGKNIQYF
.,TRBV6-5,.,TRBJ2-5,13,TGTGCCAGCAGTTCGGCCCGGGGGGAGACCCAGTACTTC,CASSSARGETQYF
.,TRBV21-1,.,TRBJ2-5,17,TGTGCCAGCAGCAAAGAATGCAGGAACCCTCGAGCAGAGACCCAGTACTTC,CASSKECRNPRAETQYF
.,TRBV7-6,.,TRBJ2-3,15,TGTGCCAGCAGCTTAGATTTCGGCGACACAGATACGCAGTATTTT,CASSLDFGDTDTQYF
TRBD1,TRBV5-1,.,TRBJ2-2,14,TGCGCCAGCAGCTTGGGACAGGGCACCGGGGAGCTGTTTTTT,CASSLGQGTGELFF
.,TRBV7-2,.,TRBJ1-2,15,TGTGCCAGCAGCTTAGGGTCTCCCGGGGGCTATGGCTACACCTTC,CASSLGSPGGYGYTF
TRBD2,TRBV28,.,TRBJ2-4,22,TGTGCCAGCAGCCCGGGACTAGCGGGAATAATCGTACGCCCCCCGGCTGGAAACATTCAGTACTTC,CASSPGLAGIIVRPPAGNIQYF
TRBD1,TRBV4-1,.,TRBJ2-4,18,TGCGCCAGCAGCCAAGGTCGAAGGACAGGGGGCGCTGAAAACATTCAGTACTTC,CASSQGRRTGGAENIQYF
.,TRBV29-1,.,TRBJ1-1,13,TGCAGCGTTCGGGACTCGGAGGTCACTGAAGCTTTCTTT,CSVRDSEVTEAFF
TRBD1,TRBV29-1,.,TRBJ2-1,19,TGCAGCGTTGACTCGGGACAGGGGGCAGTCCTTAGCTCCTACAATGAGCAGTTCTTC,CSVDSGQGAVLSSYNEQFF
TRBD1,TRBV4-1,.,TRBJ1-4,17,TGCGCCAGCAGCCAAGCTCCTACAGGGGGCCGAATTGAAAAACTGTTTTTT,CASSQAPTGGRIEKLFF
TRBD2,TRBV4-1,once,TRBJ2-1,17,TGCGCCAGCAGCCAAGTCGGTGGCGGGAGCGGGGCCAATGAGCAGTTCTTC,CASSQVGGGSGANEQFF
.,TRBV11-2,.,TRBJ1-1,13,TGTGCCAGCAGCGCGAGGGGTGACACTGAAGCTTTCTTT,CASSARGDTEAFF
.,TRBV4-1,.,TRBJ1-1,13,TGCGCCAGCAGCCCCCGCGAGGGGGGCGTCGCTTTCTTT,CASSPREGGVAFF
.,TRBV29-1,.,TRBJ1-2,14,TGCAGCGTTGAGGCCCCCCGGGGCTCCTATGGCTACACCTTC,CSVEAPRGSYGYTF
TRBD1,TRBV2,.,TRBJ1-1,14,TGTGCCAGCAGGGGACAGTTAGGGAACACTGAAGCTTTCTTT,CASRGQLGNTEAFF
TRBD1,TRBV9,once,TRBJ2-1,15,TGTGCCAGCAGCGTGAAAGCAGGGGGCCTTGGTGAGCAGTTCTTC,CASSVKAGGLGEQFF